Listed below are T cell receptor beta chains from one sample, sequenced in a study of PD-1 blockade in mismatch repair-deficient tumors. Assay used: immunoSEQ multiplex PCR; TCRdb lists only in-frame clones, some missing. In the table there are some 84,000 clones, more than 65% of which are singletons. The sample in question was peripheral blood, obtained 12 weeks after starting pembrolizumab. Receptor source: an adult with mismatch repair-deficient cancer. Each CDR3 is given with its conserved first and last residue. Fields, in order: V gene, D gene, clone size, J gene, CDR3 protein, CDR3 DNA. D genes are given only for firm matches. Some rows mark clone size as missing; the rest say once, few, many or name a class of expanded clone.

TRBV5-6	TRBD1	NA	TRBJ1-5	CASSFGTGSAQPQHF	TGTGCCAGCAGCTTTGGGACAGGATCGGCTCAGCCCCAGCATTTT
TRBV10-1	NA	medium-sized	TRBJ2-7	CASSDGATYEQYF	TGCGCCAGCAGTGACGGGGCTACCTACGAGCAGTACTTC
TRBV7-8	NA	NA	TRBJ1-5	CASSLGGWNTNQPQHF	TGTGCCAGCAGCTTAGGTGGTTGGAATACCAATCAGCCCCAGCATTTT
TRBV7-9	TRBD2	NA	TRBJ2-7	CASSLSREGYEQYF	TGTGCCAGCAGCTTATCGCGGGAGGGCTACGAGCAGTACTTC
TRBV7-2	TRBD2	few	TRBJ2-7	CASSSQGLAAWEQYF	TGTGCCAGCAGCTCCCAAGGACTAGCGGCTTGGGAGCAGTACTTC
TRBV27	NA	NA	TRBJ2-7	CASGFPPGPHYEQYF	TGTGCCAGCGGGTTCCCTCCCGGCCCCCACTACGAGCAGTACTTC
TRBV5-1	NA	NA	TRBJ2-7	CASSLGQRVEQYF	TGCGCCAGCAGCTTGGGCCAACGGGTCGAGCAGTACTTC
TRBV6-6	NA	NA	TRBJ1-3	CASSYTGGNTIYF	TGTGCCAGCAGTTACACAGGGGGAAACACCATATATTTT
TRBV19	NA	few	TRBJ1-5	CASSIRDGNNQPQHF	TGTGCCAGTAGTATCCGAGACGGCAACAATCAGCCCCAGCATTTT
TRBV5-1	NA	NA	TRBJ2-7	CASSLSGGYEQYF	TGCGCCAGCAGCTTGTCTGGCGGCTACGAGCAGTACTTC
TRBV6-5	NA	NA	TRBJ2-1	CASSFGSGEQFF	TGTGCCAGCAGTTTTGGGTCGGGTGAGCAGTTCTTC
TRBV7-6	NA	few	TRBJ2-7	CASSSTSYEQYF	TGTGCCAGCAGCTCCACCTCCTACGAGCAGTACTTC
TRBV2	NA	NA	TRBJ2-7	CASLSLTPGETTYEQYF	TGTGCCAGCCTTAGTTTGACCCCGGGGGAAACTACTTACGAGCAGTACTTC
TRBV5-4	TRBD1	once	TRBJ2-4	CASSLESGGAKNIQYF	TGTGCCAGCAGCTTGGAGTCAGGGGGAGCCAAAAACATTCAGTACTTC
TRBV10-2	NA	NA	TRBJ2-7	CATRTFTYEQYF	TGCGCCACCAGGACTTTCACCTACGAGCAGTACTTC
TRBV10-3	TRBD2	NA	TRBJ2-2	CAIGGLAGAGELFF	TGTGCCATCGGGGGACTAGCGGGAGCCGGGGAGCTGTTTTTT
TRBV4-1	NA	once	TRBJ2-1	CASSQDYGSGDNEQFF	TGCGCCAGCAGCCAAGATTACGGTAGCGGAGACAATGAGCAGTTCTTC
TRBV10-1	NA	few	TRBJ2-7	CASVRAHRVEYF	TGCGCCAGCGTCCGGGCCCATCGGGTTGAGTACTTC
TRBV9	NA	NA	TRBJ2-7	CASSPRHDSYEQYF	TGTGCCAGCAGCCCACGACACGACTCCTACGAGCAGTACTTC
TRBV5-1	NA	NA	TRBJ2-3	CASSLSGGTDTQYF	TGCGCCAGCAGCTTGTCAGGGGGGACAGATACGCAGTATTTT
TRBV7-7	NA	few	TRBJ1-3	CASSRDSGNTIYF	TGTGCTAGCAGCCGGGACTCTGGAAACACCATATATTTT
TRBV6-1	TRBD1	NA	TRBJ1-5	CASSKEQGVPQHF	TGTGCCAGCAGTAAAGAACAGGGGGTGCCCCAGCATTTT
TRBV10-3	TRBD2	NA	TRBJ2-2	CAISSLAGEGTGELFF	TGTGCCATCAGTTCTTTAGCGGGAGAAGGGACCGGGGAGCTGTTTTTT
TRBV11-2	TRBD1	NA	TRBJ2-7	CASSSNRGRIYEQYF	TGTGCCAGCAGCTCCAACAGGGGGCGTATCTACGAGCAGTACTTC
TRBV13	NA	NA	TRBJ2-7	CASSALGRNSYEQYF	TGTGCCAGCAGCGCCTTGGGACGGAATTCCTACGAGCAGTACTTC
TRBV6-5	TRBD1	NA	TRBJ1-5	CASSSGTGGYQPQHF	TGTGCCAGCAGTTCCGGGACAGGGGGATATCAGCCCCAGCATTTT
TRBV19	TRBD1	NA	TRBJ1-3	CASSTTKTGDGNTIYF	TGTGCCAGTAGTACAACGAAGACAGGGGATGGAAACACCATATATTTT